This T cell receptor beta chain was captured in a study of shared clonotypes between healthy human individuals (dated by TCRdb to the early 2020s). About the full investigation: Two women and three men aged 18 to 49 years were included in the cohort. Per donor, three plates each were used for CD4 naive and CD4 memory, two for CD8 naive, and one for CD8 memory. Blood TCR repertoires of roughly five healthy adults were deeply sequenced to estimate repertoire size and the extent of clonotype sharing between individuals. To increase sequencing depth and limit assay-specific biases, TCR repertoire library preparation and sequencing were carried out by different laboratories using diverse techniques. Each donor's leukapheresis produced roughly between roughly 0.85 and 9.5 billion PBMCs. What the authors observed across the whole study: The small number of donors limited the genetic and exposure-history diversity represented. Even with the large sequencing depth, rarefaction of the sorted-subset datasets indicated that sequencing was incomplete. Larger estimated clonotype richness was generally found for naive subsets than for memory subsets. Higher generation probabilities were observed for clonotypes shared by all four sorted-subset donors than for non-shared clonotypes. Sharing across a few donors was observed for approximately 5% of naive CD4, 3.5% of naive CD8, 2% to 2.5% of memory CD4, and roughly 0.4% of memory CD8 clonotypes. Pairwise subsampling indicated that sequencing depth was expected to affect the degree of clonotype sharing among donors. Sampling was limited to blood, and TCR repertoires in tissue likely differ from TCR repertoires in blood.

This clone was observed a single time. Which antigen it targets is not known. Base qualities are missing; no much larger clone stands one base away. TCR CDR3 regions were amplified from genomic DNA by multiplex PCR using the deep immunoSEQ assay. For each cell subset, the extracted genomic DNA was distributed evenly across all wells of several immunoSEQ 96-well plates, and each plate served as one replicate. For sorted subsets, each replicate PCR was loaded with roughly 200 ng genomic DNA, equivalent to 30,000 to 35,000 T cell genomes. Purified libraries were quantified with a Qubit 3.0 fluorometer, sized on a Bioanalyzer 2100, and re-quantified with the KAPA Library Quantification kit. Every immunoSEQ 96-well plate was sequenced on a dedicated single-read 150-cycle Illumina NextSeq 550 flow cell. The authors' analysis ran thus. Because only junctional sequences without quality scores were contained in the immunoSEQ output, filtering matching that applied to full-length reads could not be performed. Sequences were annotated with PyIR, a Python wrapper for IgBLAST v1.9, using IMGT germline references to assign V/J genes and CDR3. Reads with weak V/J assignments (E-value above 1e-6), missing CDR3, stop codons, out-of-frame junctions, or ambiguous translated residues were removed. A V3J clonotype was defined by an identical inferred V gene, J gene, and CDR3 amino acid sequence. The percentage overlap between two repertoires was calculated by dividing the number of shared unique clonotypes by the size of the smaller repertoire. Richness of each repertoire was evaluated using RTK rarefaction, the Chao1 estimator, and Recon v2.1 estimates of unobserved clonotypes. OLGA was used to compute generation probabilities for all TCRbeta clonotypes that the gDNA method yielded from several donors. As stored in TCRdb, this immuneACCESS dataset retains in-frame rearrangements with V and J assigned. A fraction of the clones does not appear; measured against another copy, unresolved V genes explain less than half of the discrepancy, and the remainder lacks a known reason. That table supplies the V and J calls and clone size; D and trimming were determined from the DNA. The sample contains approximately 1,500,000 clones, about 96% of them found a single time. The ten largest clones add up to roughly 1.1% of the sample.

V is shortened by 4 bases, J by 6 bases, and the region joining them spans 7 bases. The CDR3, cysteine through phenylalanine, is 12 amino acids long. The sequence is cut down to CDR3 DNA, 36 bases in frame from base 1. The germline V gene provides CDR1 SGHRS and CDR2 YFSETQ. Donors were healthy HIV-negative adults with no recently reported acute infections or vaccinations. All donors were Caucasian adults living in Nashville, Tennessee, USA. CD4+ T cells were enriched by magnetic negative selection; naive cells were then positively selected on CD45RA, and the negative fraction formed the memory subset. Blood was obtained by leukapheresis, after which PBMCs were separated by Ficoll-Histopaque density gradient centrifugation and cryopreserved in liquid nitrogen vapor phase. Purity and quantity of every magnetically sorted T cell population were checked by analytical flow cytometry. Genomic DNA was isolated from each sorted fraction and quantified by UV absorbance on a Nanodrop 2000c.

The sequence links TRBV5-1 to TRBJ2-2, with the D segment identity uncertain. Sample: naive CD4+ T cells sorted from blood. Read against the paper, the sample's cell subset or site label means: CD45RA+ positively selected. The TCR originated in a man aged 25 to 40 in good health. The DNA reads as follows: TGCGCCAGCAGCCCCGTTCCCGGGGAGCTGTTTTTT. Its protein product is CASSPVPGELFF.